This T cell receptor beta chain was captured in a study of immune evolution from preneoplasia to lung adenocarcinoma. Study-level findings and limits: Top clone frequencies peaked in normal lung, apparently declining through invasive adenocarcinoma.

This clone was observed a handful of times. Its antigen is not identified. The CDR3 contains 14 residues. V was clipped by 5 bases and J by 3 bases, with 17 bases between them. CDR1 is SQVTM, CDR2 ANQGSEA, per germline. Patients had resection in Japan or China between about 2013 and 2018. Method: immunoSEQ multiplex PCR; TCRdb's copy keeps in-frame clones and lacks some. The repertoire consists of some 4,000 clones, with around half occurring once and the leading ten covering more than 7%. This clonotype originated in a person aged 45 to 60 with lung adenocarcinoma. Sequencing was carried out using FFPE normal lung tissue adjacent to the tumor. This sequence joins TRBV29-1 and TRBJ2-7; a possible D gene is TRBD1 (5 bases). CDR3 nucleotide sequence: TGCAGCGTTCCCCCAAGGGGCAAAATCTACGAGCAGTACTTC. Translated, it gives CSVPPRGKIYEQYF.